This TCR beta chain was sequenced during a study of cytomegalovirus exposure and HLA in healthy donors. Libraries were prepared by immunoSEQ multiplex PCR; TCRdb keeps only in-frame clonotypes and omits some of them. This sample has roughly 100,000 clones, with approximately 95% found just once. A word on this clone: No antigen is known for it.

Broader study findings: Some public TCRs appeared in many individuals, while most sequences were rare.

CDR3 length: 13 amino acids. CDR1 and CDR2 (germline): MNHEY, SMNVEV (reference sequence). Trimming pared 3 bases from V and 1 base from J, leaving 4 bases between. The sample consisted of PBMCs. This receptor was obtained from a woman between 18 and 29 years old in good health and CMV-seronegative. The gene calls are TRBV27 and TRBJ1-5; no clear D. The CDR3 DNA sequence: TGTGCCAGCAGTTTCTACAGCAATCAGCCCCAGCATTTT. Protein product: CASSFYSNQPQHF.